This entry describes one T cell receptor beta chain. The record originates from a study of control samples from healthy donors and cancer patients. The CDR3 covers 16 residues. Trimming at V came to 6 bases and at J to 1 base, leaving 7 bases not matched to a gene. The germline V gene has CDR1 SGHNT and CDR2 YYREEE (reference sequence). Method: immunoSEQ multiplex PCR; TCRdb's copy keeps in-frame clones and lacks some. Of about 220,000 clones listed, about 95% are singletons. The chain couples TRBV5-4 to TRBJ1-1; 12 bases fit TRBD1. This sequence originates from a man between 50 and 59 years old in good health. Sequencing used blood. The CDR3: CASMRDRGLANTEAFF. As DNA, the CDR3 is TGTGCCAGCATGCGGGACAGGGGGCTCGCGAACACTGAAGCTTTCTTT.